One sample yielded the 3 T cell receptor beta chains listed below, sequenced in a study of cytomegalovirus exposure and HLA in healthy donors. The PCR was carried out with 60 Vbeta primers and 13 Jbeta primers. Generated by immunoSEQ multiplex PCR, the TCRdb table keeps only in-frame clones and is missing some. The table includes around 170,000 clones, roughly four fifths detected once. Sequencing used PBMCs. The receptors derive from a woman younger than 35 in good health and CMV-seronegative.

This chain uses TRBV6-1 with TRBJ1-5; no clear D gene. Germline-derived CDR1 and CDR2 are MNHNS and SASEGT. Trimming shortened V by 1 base and J by 7 bases, and 8 bases separated the two germline ends. The length of the CDR3 is 13 residues. The CDR3 nucleotides are TGTGCCAGCAGTGAAGTTCATGAGCAGCCCCAGCATTTT. Translating it yields CASSEVHEQPQHF.

The sample holds one count of this clone. V usage is TRBV7-8 and J usage is TRBJ1-1; D uncertain. The germline V gene has CDR1 SGHVS and CDR2 FQNEAQ. The ends were cut back, 4 bases at V and 5 bases at J, with 29 bases in the middle. The CDR3 is 19 amino acids. CDR3 sequence reads: CASSSSRPLISAERTEAFF. The CDR3 DNA reads as TGTGCCAGCAGCTCTTCTCGGCCCCTTATATCCGCCGAGAGGACTGAAGCTTTCTTT.

V is TRBV4-1 and J is TRBJ2-7, with a possible D match to TRBD1 (6 bases). This CDR3 is built from 15 residues. V was clipped by 0 bases and J by 2 bases, with 11 bases between them. Germline loops: CDR1 MGHRA, CDR2 YSYEKL. CDR3 loop: CASSQEAGAPYEQYF. The CDR3 DNA follows: TGCGCCAGCAGCCAAGAGGCAGGGGCCCCCTACGAGCAGTACTTC.